This T cell receptor beta chain was recorded in a study of blood T cell repertoires in COVID-19. About the study: Spain, Italy and the United States supplied samples that represented acute and convalescent COVID-19. PBMCs, B-cell-depleted T cells, or T cells provided the cDNA or gDNA that made up the material.

Original processing notes: Amplification of reference gene primers provided the estimated nucleated cell counts. Generated by immunoSEQ multiplex PCR, the TCRdb table keeps only in-frame clones and is missing some. Clone size and the V and J calls come from that table; the DNA yielded D and trimming. Of about 380,000 clones listed, 90% are singletons. This CDR3 is 17 amino acids long. V was clipped by 6 bases and J by 0 bases, with 15 bases between them. Germline V lookup: CDR1 MRHNA, CDR2 SNTAGT. The receptor's source is a man aged 18 to 29 with active or convalescent COVID-19. The source material was peripheral blood. V gene TRBV6-4 combines with J gene TRBJ1-6, with D unclear. CDR3 bases: TGTGCCAGCAGATACATGAAGGAGAGCTCCTATAATTCACCCCTCCACTTT. Protein product: CASRYMKESSYNSPLHF.